The 24 T cell receptor beta chains given below trace back to one sample, sequenced in a study of sequential checkpoint blockade in melanoma. Method: immunoSEQ multiplex PCR; TCRdb's copy keeps in-frame clones and lacks some. This table holds about 5,100 clones, roughly 36% found once. Treatment specified: randomized to nivolumab then ipilimumab (arm A) or the reverse (arm B). The input for sequencing was tumor tissue (inferred from file names), taken from a patient given nivolumab and ipilimumab in sequence. The receptors were sampled from a human donor with melanoma.

V and J are TRBV18 and TRBJ1-2, with TRBD1 as a possible D gene (5 bases). The germline V and J ends were trimmed by 6 bases and 4 bases, with 18 bases remaining between them. The germline V gene encodes CDR1 KGHSH and CDR2 LQKENI. The CDR3 spans 15 residues. The DNA of the CDR3 is TGTGCCAGCTCCCCTACGCGGTCAGGGAGCTATGGCTACACCTTC. Translated: CASSPTRSGSYGYTF. The full variable domain, in which reference TRBV18 and TRBJ1-2 provide the parts outside the CDR3, is NAGVMQNPRHLVRRRGQEARLRCSPMKGHSHVYWYRQLPEEGLKFMVYLQKENIIDESGMPKERFSAEFPKEGPSILRIQQVVRGDSAAYFCASSPTRSGSYGYTFGSGTRLTVV.

The CDR3 DNA is TGTGCCAGCACCGATGCTACGCGACTGAACACTGAAGCTTTCTTT. Translated, it gives CASTDATRLNTEAFF. V is TRBV28 and J is TRBJ1-1; no firm D call. V lost 7 bases, J lost 0 bases, and 15 bases lay in between. The CDR3 covers 15 residues. The germline V gene encodes CDR1 MDHEN and CDR2 SYDVKM.

The rearrangement joins TRBV18 to TRBJ1-5; D not certain. The CDR3 has 14 residues. Germline CDR1 is KGHSH and CDR2 is LQKENI. Trimming shortened V by 3 bases and J by 2 bases, and 8 bases separated the two germline ends. CDR3 loop: CASSPGMGNQPQHF. CDR3 nucleotide sequence: TGTGCCAGCTCACCGGGGATGGGCAATCAGCCCCAGCATTTT. The full variable domain, completed using reference TRBV18 and TRBJ1-5, is NAGVMQNPRHLVRRRGQEARLRCSPMKGHSHVYWYRQLPEEGLKFMVYLQKENIIDESGMPKERFSAEFPKEGPSILRIQQVVRGDSAAYFCASSPGMGNQPQHFGDGTRLSIL.

The J gene is TRBJ1-5, the V gene TRBV28, with 9 positions matching TRBD1. Losses at the gene ends were 6 bases for V and 0 bases for J; bases not matched to a gene: 6. Per the germline V gene, CDR1 is MDHEN and CDR2 is SYDVKM. The CDR3 length is 16 residues. CDR3: CASRPKQGASNQPQHF. The CDR3, as DNA: TGTGCCAGCAGACCCAAACAGGGGGCTAGCAATCAGCCCCAGCATTTT.

The V gene is TRBV29-1, the J gene TRBJ2-1; D unresolved. V was shortened by 1 base and J by 0 bases, with 7 bases between the two germline ends. The CDR3 contains 14 residues. CDR1 SQVTM and CDR2 ANQGSEA come from the germline V gene. CDR3 nucleotides: TGCAGCGTTGAAGGTTGGGACTCCTACAATGAGCAGTTCTTC. Translating gives CSVEGWDSYNEQFF.

This chain links TRBV11-3 with TRBJ2-5; 7 bases are a match to TRBD1. This CDR3 has 15 amino acids. Germline V lookup: CDR1 SGHNT, CDR2 YENEEA. The trim removed 4 bases at V and 5 bases at J, leaving 10 bases unmatched. CDR3 sequence: CASSSPRTGGETQYF. As DNA, the CDR3 is TGTGCCAGCAGCTCCCCGAGGACAGGAGGCGAGACCCAGTACTTC.

The J gene is TRBJ2-2, the V gene TRBV11-3; TRBD2 agrees at 9 bases. The CDR3 contains 15 residues. Germline CDR1 and CDR2: SGHNT and YENEEA. V lost 5 bases, J lost 6 bases, and 7 bases stayed unmatched. CDR3 residues: CASSPRGTSPGELFF. CDR3 nucleotides: TGTGCCAGCAGCCCCCGCGGGACTAGCCCCGGGGAGCTGTTTTTT.

Relative to its sample, this clone is medium-sized. CDR3 protein: CSVAGGPTNEKLFF. Written as DNA, the CDR3 is TGCAGCGTTGCGGGGGGACCGACTAATGAAAAACTGTTTTTT. The rearrangement links TRBV29-1 to TRBJ1-4, with a tentative D call TRBD1 (5 bases). This CDR3 spans 14 amino acids. Germline V gene sequence: CDR1 SQVTM, CDR2 ANQGSEA. V shed 4 bases and J shed 2 bases, with 11 bases lying between them.

The rearrangement uses TRBV14 and TRBJ2-7; 10 nucleotides align to TRBD1. The germline CDR1 and CDR2 sequences are SGHDN and FVKESK. Trimming cost V 3 bases and J 2 bases; bases outside gene matches: 4. This CDR3 comprises 15 residues. In DNA form, the CDR3 reads TGTGCCAGCAGCCAGGAGACAGGGGGCCCCTACGAGCAGTACTTC. Translated: CASSQETGGPYEQYF.

The chain uses TRBV18 and TRBJ1-1; 9 bases map to TRBD1. This CDR3 is built from 16 residues. Germline loops: CDR1 KGHSH, CDR2 LQKENI. V gave up 6 bases and J gave up 3 bases; unmatched junction bases: 11. The CDR3 DNA reads TGTGCCAGCTCGCAGGACAGGGGCGGATTTTACACTGAAGCTTTCTTT. Its translation: CASSQDRGGFYTEAFF.

The CDR3 region is CASSLGLAGSTYEQYF. In DNA form, the CDR3 reads TGTGCCAGCAGCCTGGGACTAGCGGGATCGACCTACGAGCAGTACTTC. The chain couples TRBV6-8 to TRBJ2-7, with TRBD2 identical over 13 bases. Germline assignment: CDR1 MNHGY and CDR2 SAAAGT. This CDR3 comprises 16 residues. Trimming cost V 6 bases and J 2 bases; bases outside gene matches: 7.

This chain links TRBV4-1 with TRBJ2-1, with 12 bases identical to TRBD2. The germline gives CDR1 MGHRA, CDR2 YSYEKL. This CDR3 contains 17 residues. J gave up 5 bases and V 2 bases, and 7 bases lay outside the gene matches. In DNA form, the CDR3 reads TGCGCCAGCAGCCAACAGAGATCTAGCGGGAGGGACAATGAGCAGTTCTTC. Encoded protein: CASSQQRSSGRDNEQFF.

Only a few counts were recorded for this clone. The genes are TRBV9 and TRBJ2-1; 8 nucleotides line up with TRBD1. The CDR3 length is 15 residues. V lost 5 bases and J lost 5; bases outside the gene matches: 9. Germline CDR1 SGDLS, CDR2 YYNGEE. CDR3 sequence: CASRIRRQGNNEQFF. The CDR3 bases are TGTGCCAGCAGAATACGTCGACAGGGGAACAATGAGCAGTTCTTC.

The J gene is TRBJ2-1, the V gene TRBV5-1; 7 nucleotides align to TRBD1. Germline assignment: CDR1 SGHRS and CDR2 YFSETQ. Germline trimming cut 2 bases from V and 4 bases from J; bases unmatched to any gene: 6. The CDR3 has 15 residues. The CDR3 sequence: CASSLTGASYNEQFF. DNA of the CDR3: TGCGCCAGCAGCTTAACAGGGGCATCTTACAATGAGCAGTTCTTC.

The chain uses TRBV29-1 and TRBJ2-7; the D is unclear. Germline CDR1 reads SQVTM; CDR2 reads ANQGSEA. Trimming took 7 bases from V and 0 from J, leaving 13 bases between them. The CDR3 extends over 13 amino acids. Here the CDR3 DNA reads TGCAGCGCAGCAGAGAGCACCTCCTACGAGCAGTACTTC. Translating gives CSAAESTSYEQYF.

The chain joins TRBV6-8 to TRBJ2-7, with 7 bases identical to TRBD1. CDR1 and CDR2 (germline): MNHGY, SAAAGT. V gave up 5 bases and J gave up 0 bases; unmatched junction bases: 4. This CDR3 spans 14 amino acids. CDR3 coding DNA: TGTGCCAGCAGTGGGGACAGAAGCTCCTACGAGCAGTACTTC. Protein product: CASSGDRSSYEQYF.

This clone was seen once. The chain couples TRBV19 to TRBJ1-2; D is undetermined. Per germline, CDR1 LNHDA and CDR2 SQIVND (reference sequence). CDR3 size: 13 residues. V gave up 1 base and J gave up 4 bases, with 7 bases separating them. CDR3 bases: TGTGCCAGTAGTATAGGTGGATCCTATGGCTACACCTTC. This gives the protein CASSIGGSYGYTF. The whole variable domain, remainder taken from reference TRBV19 and TRBJ1-2, is DGGITQSPKYLFRKEGQNVTLSCEQNLNHDAMYWYRQDPGQGLRLIYYSQIVNDFQKGDIAEGYSVSREKKESFPLTVTSAQKNPTAFYLCASSIGGSYGYTFGSGTRLTVV.

The rearrangement joins TRBV11-3 to TRBJ2-2; tentatively, D is TRBD1 (5 bases). V gave up 2 bases and J gave up 6 bases, with 10 bases separating them. Germline loops: CDR1 SGHNT, CDR2 YENEEA. The CDR3 consists of 14 residues. CDR3 coding DNA: TGTGCCAGCAGCTTACTCAGGGCAGCCGGGGAGCTGTTTTTT. This codes for CASSLLRAAGELFF.

This clone is medium-sized within its sample. The V and J genes are TRBV6-8 and TRBJ2-3; TRBD1 matches 11 bases. The CDR3 sequence is 15 residues long. Germline-derived CDR1 and CDR2 are MNHGY and SAAAGT. J was trimmed by 3 bases and V by 6 bases; bases with no gene match: 5. Written as DNA, the CDR3 is TGTGCCAGCAGGCCGGGACAGGGGGTAACAGATACGCAGTATTTT. Its translation is CASRPGQGVTDTQYF.

Of note for this clone: One junction end does not reproduce the germline sequence, and a read error may be involved. The rearrangement uses TRBV6-8 and TRBJ1-2, with D tentatively TRBD1 (6 bases). Germline CDR1 reads MNHGY; CDR2 reads SAAAGT. This CDR3 is built from 15 residues. The CDR3 sequence is CASSYWRAGDYGYTF. The DNA for the CDR3 is TGTGCCAGCAGCTACTGGAGGGCAGGGGACTATGGCTACACCTTC.

V usage is TRBV19 and J usage is TRBJ2-1; 8 positions agree with TRBD1. J was trimmed by 5 bases and V by 7 bases; bases with no gene match: 7. From germline, CDR1 is LNHDA and CDR2 SQIVND (reference sequence). The CDR3 has 14 amino acids. In DNA, the CDR3 is TGTGCCAGTAAGCAGGGGGCAGGGAACAATGAGCAGTTCTTC. Translation: CASKQGAGNNEQFF.

The rearrangement links TRBV5-1 to TRBJ2-3; TRBD2 matches 14 bases. J gave up 4 bases and V 8 bases, and 6 bases lay outside the gene matches. The CDR3 has 15 residues. Germline V gene sequence: CDR1 SGHRS, CDR2 YFSETQ. In nucleotides, the CDR3 is TGCGCCAGTATGGGACTAGCGGGAGCCCCAGATACGCAGTATTTT. This translates into CASMGLAGAPDTQYF. Full variable domain (rest looked up from reference TRBV5-1 and TRBJ2-3): KAGVTQTPRYLIKTRGQQVTLSCSPISGHRSVSWYQQTPGQGLQFLFEYFSETQRNKGNFPGRFSGRQFSNSRSEMNVSTLELGDSALYLCASMGLAGAPDTQYFGPGTRLTVL.

This clone was detected a few times. The rearrangement links TRBV10-3 to TRBJ2-5, with TRBD2 matching over 12 bases. Germline CDR1 and CDR2: ENHRY and SYGVKD. The CDR3 spans 17 residues. The J segment lost 5 bases and the V segment lost 2 bases, leaving 9 bases of the junction unmatched. CDR3 in DNA: TGTGCCATCAGTGAGAGCCTAGCGGGAGGGCCCCCTGAGACCCAGTACTTC. It is translated as CAISESLAGGPPETQYF.

The chain employs TRBV23-1 and TRBJ2-7; 11 nucleotides align to TRBD2. TRBV23-1 is treated as an ORF (open reading frame) with a function not yet certain. The CDR3 extends over 18 amino acids. J gave up 1 base and V 3 bases, and 11 bases lay outside the gene matches. CDR3 residues: CASSHLGLAGKRSYEQYF. In DNA, the CDR3 is TGCGCCAGCAGTCACCTCGGACTAGCGGGCAAACGTTCCTACGAGCAGTACTTC.